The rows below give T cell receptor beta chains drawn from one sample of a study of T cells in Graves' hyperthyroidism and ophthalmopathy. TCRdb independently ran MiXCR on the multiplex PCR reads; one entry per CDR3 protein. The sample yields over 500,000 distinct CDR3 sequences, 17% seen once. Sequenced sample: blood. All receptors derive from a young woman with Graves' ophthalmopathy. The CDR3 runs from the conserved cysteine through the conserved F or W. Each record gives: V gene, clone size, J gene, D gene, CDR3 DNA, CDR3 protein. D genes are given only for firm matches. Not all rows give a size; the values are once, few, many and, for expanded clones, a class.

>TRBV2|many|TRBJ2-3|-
TGTGCCAGCAGCCAAACTAGTCGGCCAGATACGCAGTATTTT
CASSQTSRPDTQYF
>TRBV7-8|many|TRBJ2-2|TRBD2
TGTGCCAGCAGGCTTAGCGGGGGAAACACCGGGGAGCTGTTTTTT
CASRLSGGNTGELFF
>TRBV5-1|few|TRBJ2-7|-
TGCGCCAGCAGCTTGGATGGAACAGACGGAGAGCAGTACTTC
CASSLDGTDGEQYF
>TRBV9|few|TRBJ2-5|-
TGTGCCAGCAGCGTAGAAGGTCAGGGTAGAGAGACCCAGTACTTC
CASSVEGQGRETQYF
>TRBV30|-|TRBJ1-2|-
TGTGCCTGGGACACGGGGGCGGGTGGCTACACCTTC
CAWDTGAGGYTF
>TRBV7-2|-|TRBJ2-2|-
TGTGCCAGCAGCCAGACTTGGGGGGAGGCCGGGGAGCTGTTTTTT
CASSQTWGEAGELFF
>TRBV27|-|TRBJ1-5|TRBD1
TGTGCCAGCAGTCTGGACAGGGCGGTGCAGCCCCAGCATTTT
CASSLDRAVQPQHF
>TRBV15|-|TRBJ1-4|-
TGTGCCACCAGCCACACCCGTGGGGGCAATGAAAAACTGTTTTTT
CATSHTRGGNEKLFF
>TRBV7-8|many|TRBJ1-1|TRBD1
TGTGCCAGCATCAAAGGACAGGGAGGGACTGAAGCTTTCTTT
CASIKGQGGTEAFF
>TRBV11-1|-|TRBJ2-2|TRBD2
TGTGCCAGCAGCTTAAATGGAGCGGGGGGGCGGAGCGGGGAGCTGTTTTTT
CASSLNGAGGRSGELFF
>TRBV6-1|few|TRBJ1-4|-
TGTGCCAGAACCGGGACGGGCTCGGAAAAACTGTTTTTT
CARTGTGSEKLFF
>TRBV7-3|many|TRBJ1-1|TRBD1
TGTGCCAGCAGCTTGGTTTTAGGGACAGCCACTGAAGCTTTCTTT
CASSLVLGTATEAFF
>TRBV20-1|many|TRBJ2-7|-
TGCAGTGCCCGCACCTGGAGTGGGGTAGACGAGCAGTACTTC
CSARTWSGVDEQYF
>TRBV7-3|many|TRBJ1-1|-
TGTGCCAGCAGCCTGGAGAACACGGGGAACACTGAAGCTTTCTTT
CASSLENTGNTEAFF
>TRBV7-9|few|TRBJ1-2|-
TGTGCCAGCAGCTCCGATAAGGCGGGGATAGGCTACACCTTC
CASSSDKAGIGYTF
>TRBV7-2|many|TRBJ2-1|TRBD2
TGTGCCAGCAGCGCCAGACTAGCCTATGAGCAGTTCTTC
CASSARLAYEQFF
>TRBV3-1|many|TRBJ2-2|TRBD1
TGTGCCAGCAGCCAAGATAGCACAGGGGGGAACACCGGGGAGCTGTTTTTT
CASSQDSTGGNTGELFF
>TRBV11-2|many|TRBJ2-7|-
TGTGCCAGCAGCCCCCCCTCCTACGAGCAGTACTTC
CASSPPSYEQYF
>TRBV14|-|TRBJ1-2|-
TGTGCCAGCAGCCTCCTTGGGGCAGGACTCTATGGCTACACCTTC
CASSLLGAGLYGYTF
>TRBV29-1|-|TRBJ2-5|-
TGCAGCGTCTGGCGGGCGATCCAAGAGACCCAGTACTTC
CSVWRAIQETQYF
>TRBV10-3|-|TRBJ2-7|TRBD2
TGTGCCATTCGAATCGGGGGGGGGTACGAGCAGTACTTC
CAIRIGGGYEQYF
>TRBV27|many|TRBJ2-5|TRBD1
TGTGCCAGCAGGATAGGGACAGGGTCGGAGTACTTC
CASRIGTGSEYF
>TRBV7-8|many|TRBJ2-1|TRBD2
TGTGCCAGCAGCTCGAGTCTAGCGGGGGGGCCGGGCAATGAGCAGTTCTTC
CASSSSLAGGPGNEQFF
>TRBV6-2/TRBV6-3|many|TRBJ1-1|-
TGTGCCAGCAGTTACCTCGGGGCGAACACTGAAGCTTTCTTT
CASSYLGANTEAFF
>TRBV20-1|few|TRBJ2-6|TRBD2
TGCAGTGCTCTCGGGACTAGCGGGGGCTCTGGGGCCAACGTCCTGACTTTC
CSALGTSGGSGANVLTF
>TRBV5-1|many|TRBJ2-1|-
TGCGCCAGCACCGAGGGGGGGCTCTACAATGAGCAGTTCTTC
CASTEGGLYNEQFF
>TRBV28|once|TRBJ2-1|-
TGTGCCAGCAGACCCGGACGATACAATGAGCAGTTCTTC
CASRPGRYNEQFF
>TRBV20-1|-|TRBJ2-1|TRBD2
TGCAGTGCTCTCGGGTGGGGGGGGTACAATGAGCAGTTCTTC
CSALGWGGYNEQFF
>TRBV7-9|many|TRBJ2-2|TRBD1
TGTGCCAGCAGCTTAATCCGGGACAGTTCCTCCGGGGAGCTGTTTTTT
CASSLIRDSSSGELFF
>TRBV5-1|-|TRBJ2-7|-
TGCGCCAGCACATTTGAGGGCTCCTACGAGCAGTACTTC
CASTFEGSYEQYF